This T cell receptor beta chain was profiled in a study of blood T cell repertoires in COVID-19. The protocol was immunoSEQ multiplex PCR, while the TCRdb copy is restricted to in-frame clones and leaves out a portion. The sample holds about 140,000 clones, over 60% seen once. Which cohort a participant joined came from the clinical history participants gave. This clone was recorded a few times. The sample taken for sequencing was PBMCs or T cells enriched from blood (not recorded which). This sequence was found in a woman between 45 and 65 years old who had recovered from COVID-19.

CDR3 sequence reads: CASAVTGGYTEAFF. The DNA for the CDR3 is TGTGCCAGTGCCGTGACAGGGGGTTACACTGAAGCTTTCTTT. The genes are TRBV19 and TRBJ1-1, with 9 bases fitting TRBD1. Trimming took 8 bases from V and 3 from J; bases not matched to a gene: 7. Per the germline V gene, CDR1 is LNHDA and CDR2 is SQIVND (reference sequence). This CDR3 comprises 14 residues.